This T cell receptor beta chain was found in a study of cytomegalovirus exposure and HLA in healthy donors. Here immunoSEQ multiplex PCR was the method, and the copy in TCRdb shows in-frame clones only, minus some. Altogether about 220,000 clones are present, 75% to 95% being singletons, with the ten largest covering 1% to 1.2%. This clone showed up just once. This CDR3 is 18 amino acids long. CDR1 and CDR2 from the germline V gene are SGHRS and YFSETQ. Trimming cost V 0 bases and J 3 bases; bases outside gene matches: 15. The chain has TRBV5-1 and TRBJ2-7, with 7 bases fitting TRBD1. This receptor was obtained from a woman younger than 35 in good health and CMV-seronegative. The sequenced sample was PBMCs. The CDR3 sequence is CASSLAETPDRVVYEQYF. CDR3 coding DNA: TGCGCCAGCAGCTTGGCCGAAACTCCCGACAGGGTGGTCTACGAGCAGTACTTC.